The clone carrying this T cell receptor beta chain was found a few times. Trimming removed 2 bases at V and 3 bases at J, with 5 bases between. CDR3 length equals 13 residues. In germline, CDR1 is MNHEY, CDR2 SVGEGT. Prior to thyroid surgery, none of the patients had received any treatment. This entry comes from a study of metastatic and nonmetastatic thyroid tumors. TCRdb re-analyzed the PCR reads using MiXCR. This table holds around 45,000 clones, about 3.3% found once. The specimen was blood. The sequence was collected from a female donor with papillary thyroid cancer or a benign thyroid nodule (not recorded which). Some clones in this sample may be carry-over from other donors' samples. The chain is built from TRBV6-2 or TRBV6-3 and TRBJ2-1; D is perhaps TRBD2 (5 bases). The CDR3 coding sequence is TGTGCCAGCAGTTACCGGGACTACAATGAGCAGTTCTTC. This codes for CASSYRDYNEQFF.